Detailed here is one T cell receptor beta chain. Its antigen is still unknown. This sample is drawn from a study of neoadjuvant nivolumab and ipilimumab in lung cancer. Whole-study results and caveats: Blood richness before therapy tracked richness in tumors resected after neoadjuvant therapy. TCR richness and clonality were higher in tumors than adjacent uninvolved lung. From pretherapy to surgery, tumor richness and clonality rose with dual therapy.

Using immunoSEQ multiplex PCR, the repertoire was profiled, and TCRdb retains in-frame clones only, with some absent. The sample holds approximately 5,000 clones, about 80% seen once. Trimming took off 2 bases at V and 4 bases at J, with 14 bases between the two ends. This CDR3 is built from 15 residues. The germline V gene encodes CDR1 MNHNY and CDR2 SVGAGI (reference sequence). The sequence came from an adult with non-small cell lung cancer. Some clones in this sample may be carry-over from other donors' samples. The V call is TRBV6-6, the J call TRBJ2-5, with D possibly TRBD1 on 5 matching bases. The material was normal lung tissue adjacent to the tumor, obtained after neoadjuvant nivolumab, alone or with ipilimumab, at or shortly before surgery. The CDR3 coding sequence is TGTGCCAGCAGTTACGACAGCCGACCTGGAGAGACCCAGTACTTC. Translation: CASSYDSRPGETQYF.